Listed below are T cell receptor beta chains from one sample, sequenced in a study of human T cells and chemical hapten exposure. One entry per CDR3 protein results from TCRdb running MiXCR on the RACE reads. The profile shows more than 85,000 distinct CDR3 sequences, about 34% of them singletons. The material was whole blood, obtained in connection with sensitization to the hapten diphenylcyclopropenone (DPC). All receptors come from a man aged 40-55 years with alopecia areata. Some clones in this sample may be carry-over from other donors' samples. Each CDR3 is given with its conserved first and last residue. The D gene is left open where the match is weak. Size values are once, few and many counts, or a class for expanded clones, and some rows have none.

>NA|NA|TRBV7-2|TRBJ1-4
TGTGCCAGCAGCCTGAGACAGGAACCTAATGAAAAACTGTTTTTT
CASSLRQEPNEKLFF
>NA|NA|TRBV7-9|TRBJ2-2
TGTGCCAGCAGTATAGAGAATTGGTACAGCCAGAACACCGGGGAGCTGTTTTTT
CASSIENWYSQNTGELFF
>NA|NA|TRBV7-3|TRBJ2-6
TGTGCCAGCAGCTTAAGGGCAGGGTCTGGGGCCAACGTCCTGACTTTC
CASSLRAGSGANVLTF
>NA|TRBD2|TRBV7-2|TRBJ2-5
TGTGCCAGCAGCTTATCTAGCGGGGGGATCCAAGAGACCCAGTACTTC
CASSLSSGGIQETQYF
>NA|NA|TRBV3-1|TRBJ1-5
TGTGCCAGCAGCCAGGAACAGGGACCCAATCAGCCCCAGCATTTT
CASSQEQGPNQPQHF
>NA|TRBD1|TRBV30|TRBJ1-1
TGTGCCTGGCGTCGGACAGGGTTAAGCACTGAAGCTTTCTTT
CAWRRTGLSTEAFF
>few|NA|TRBV12-3/TRBV12-4|TRBJ2-7
TGTGCCAGCAGAACCCAAGGATCCTACGAGCAGTACTTC
CASRTQGSYEQYF
>NA|NA|TRBV7-2|TRBJ2-6
TGTGCCAGCAGCTCGCCAGGGGCCGGCTCTGGGGCCAACGTCCTGACTTTC
CASSSPGAGSGANVLTF
>NA|TRBD2|TRBV29-1|TRBJ2-1
TGCAGCGTTGAGCTCGAGGGCCAAAGTAGCGGGAGGCGGCTCGGTGAGCAGTTCTTC
CSVELEGQSSGRRLGEQFF
>few|NA|TRBV6-6|TRBJ2-4
TGTGCCAGCAGTTCACGGACAGGAGGGGACATTCAGTACTTC
CASSSRTGGDIQYF
>few|TRBD2|TRBV4-2|TRBJ2-1
TGTGCCAGCAGCCAAGAAGGCGGGAGTAGGGATGAGCAGTTCTTC
CASSQEGGSRDEQFF